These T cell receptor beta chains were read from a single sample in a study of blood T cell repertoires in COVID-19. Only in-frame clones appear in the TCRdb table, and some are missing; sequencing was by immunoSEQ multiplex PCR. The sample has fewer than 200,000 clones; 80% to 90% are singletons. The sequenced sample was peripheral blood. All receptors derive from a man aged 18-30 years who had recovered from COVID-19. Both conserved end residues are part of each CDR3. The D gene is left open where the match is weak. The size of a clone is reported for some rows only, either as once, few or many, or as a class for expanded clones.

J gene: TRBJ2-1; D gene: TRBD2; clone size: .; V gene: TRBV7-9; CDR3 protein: CASSPLREPYNEQFF; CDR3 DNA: TGTGCCAGCAGCCCCTTGCGGGAGCCCTACAATGAGCAGTTCTTC
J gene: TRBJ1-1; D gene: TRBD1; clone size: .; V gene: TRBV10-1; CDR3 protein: CASNRQGARTEAFF; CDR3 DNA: TGCGCCAGCAACCGACAGGGGGCGAGGACTGAAGCTTTCTTT
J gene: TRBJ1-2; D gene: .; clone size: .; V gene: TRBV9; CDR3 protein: CASSPRDMLSGYTF; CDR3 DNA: TGTGCCAGCAGCCCCCGGGACATGTTATCTGGCTACACCTTC
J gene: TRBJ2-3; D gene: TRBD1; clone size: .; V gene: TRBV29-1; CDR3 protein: CSVTGTGGSSTDTQYF; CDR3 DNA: TGCAGCGTAACCGGGACAGGGGGCTCGAGCACAGATACGCAGTATTTT
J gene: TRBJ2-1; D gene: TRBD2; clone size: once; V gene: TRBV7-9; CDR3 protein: CASSTRLAVYSSSYNEQFF; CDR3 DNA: TGTGCCAGCAGCACAAGACTAGCGGTTTATTCGAGCTCCTACAATGAGCAGTTCTTC
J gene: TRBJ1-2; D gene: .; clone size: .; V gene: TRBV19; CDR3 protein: CASSPTPGVTSFYGYTF; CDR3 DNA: TGTGCCAGTAGTCCAACCCCGGGGGTTACTTCTTTCTATGGCTACACCTTC
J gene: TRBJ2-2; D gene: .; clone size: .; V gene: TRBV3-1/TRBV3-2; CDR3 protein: CASSHALQGSGELFF; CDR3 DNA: TGTGCCAGCAGCCACGCCTTGCAGGGGAGCGGGGAGCTGTTTTTT
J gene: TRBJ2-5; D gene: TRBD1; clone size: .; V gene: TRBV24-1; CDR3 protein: CATSDQGGSETQYF; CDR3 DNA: TGTGCCACCAGTGACCAAGGGGGCTCGGAGACCCAGTACTTC
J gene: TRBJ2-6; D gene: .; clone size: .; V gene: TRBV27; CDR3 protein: CASSLYAGSSGANVLTF; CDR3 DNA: TGTGCCAGCAGTTTATATGCAGGCAGCTCTGGGGCCAACGTCCTGACTTTC
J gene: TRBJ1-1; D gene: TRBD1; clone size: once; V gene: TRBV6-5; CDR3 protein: CASSIQGAGNTEAFF; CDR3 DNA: TGTGCCAGCAGCATACAGGGGGCAGGGAACACTGAAGCTTTCTTT
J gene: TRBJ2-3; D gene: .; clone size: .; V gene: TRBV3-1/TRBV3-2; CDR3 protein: CASSQQGSTDTQYF; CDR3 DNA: TGTGCCAGCAGCCAACAGGGTAGCACAGATACGCAGTATTTT
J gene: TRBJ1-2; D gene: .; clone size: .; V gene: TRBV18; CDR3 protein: CASMDTNYGYTF; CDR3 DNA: TGTGCCAGTATGGACACAAACTATGGCTACACCTTC
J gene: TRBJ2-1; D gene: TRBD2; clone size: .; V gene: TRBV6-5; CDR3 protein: CASTKRGAYNEQFF; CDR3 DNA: TGTGCCAGCACCAAGCGGGGAGCCTACAATGAGCAGTTCTTC
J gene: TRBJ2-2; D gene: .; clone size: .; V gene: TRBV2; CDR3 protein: CASRASVNTGELFF; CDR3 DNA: TGTGCCAGCAGGGCTAGCGTAAACACCGGGGAGCTGTTTTTT
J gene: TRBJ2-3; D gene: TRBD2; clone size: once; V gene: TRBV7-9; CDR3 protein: CASSPPGTSVLTDTQYF; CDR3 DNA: TGTGCCAGCAGCCCCCCCGGGACTAGCGTTCTCACAGATACGCAGTATTTT
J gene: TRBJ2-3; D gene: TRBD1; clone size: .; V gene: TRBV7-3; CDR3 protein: CASSPDRGGTQYF; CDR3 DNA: TGTGCCAGCAGCCCGGACAGGGGCGGTACGCAGTATTTT
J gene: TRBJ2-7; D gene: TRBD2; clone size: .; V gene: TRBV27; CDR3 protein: CASSLGTTTYEQYF; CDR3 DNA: TGTGCCAGCAGTTTGGGGACTACCACCTACGAGCAGTACTTC
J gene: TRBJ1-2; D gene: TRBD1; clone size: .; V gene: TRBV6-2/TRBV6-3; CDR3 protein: CASSYMEVDRGGAF; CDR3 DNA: TGTGCCAGCAGTTATATGGAGGTCGACAGGGGTGGCGCCTTC
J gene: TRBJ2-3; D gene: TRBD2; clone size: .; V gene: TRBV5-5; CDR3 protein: CASSNSGSVRDTQYF; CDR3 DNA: TGTGCCAGCAGCAATAGCGGGAGTGTTAGAGATACGCAGTATTTT
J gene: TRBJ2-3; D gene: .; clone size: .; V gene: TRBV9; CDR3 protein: CASSVVAYPDTQYF; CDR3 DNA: TGTGCCAGCAGCGTAGTGGCTTATCCAGATACGCAGTATTTT
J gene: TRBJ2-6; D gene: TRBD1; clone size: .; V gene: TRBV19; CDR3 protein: CASSIQGAGGANVLTF; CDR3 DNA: TGTGCCAGTAGTATCCAGGGGGCGGGTGGGGCCAACGTCCTGACTTTC
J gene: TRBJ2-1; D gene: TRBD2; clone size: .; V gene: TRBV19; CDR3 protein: CASSIKLAENNEQFF; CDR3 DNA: TGTGCCAGTAGTATAAAACTAGCGGAGAACAATGAGCAGTTCTTC
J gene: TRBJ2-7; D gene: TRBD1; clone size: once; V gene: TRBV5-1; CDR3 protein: CASSSGGPSGEQYF; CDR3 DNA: TGCGCCAGCAGCTCAGGGGGACCCTCGGGAGAGCAGTACTTC
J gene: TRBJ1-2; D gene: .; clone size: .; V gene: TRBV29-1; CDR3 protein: CSVRQGSGYGYTF; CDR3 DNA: TGCAGCGTTCGTCAGGGGAGCGGCTATGGCTACACCTTC
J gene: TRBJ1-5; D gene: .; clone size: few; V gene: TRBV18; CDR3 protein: CASSLSDRAINQPQHF; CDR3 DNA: TGTGCCAGCTCACTCAGCGACAGAGCCATAAATCAGCCCCAGCATTTT
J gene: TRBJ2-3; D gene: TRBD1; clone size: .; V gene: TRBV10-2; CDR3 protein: CASRDRGLRTDTQYF; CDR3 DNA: TGCGCCAGCAGGGACAGGGGGCTAAGGACAGATACGCAGTATTTT
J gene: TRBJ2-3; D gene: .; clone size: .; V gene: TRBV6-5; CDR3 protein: CASAQPGDTQYF; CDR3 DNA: TGTGCCAGCGCCCAGCCCGGGGATACGCAGTATTTT
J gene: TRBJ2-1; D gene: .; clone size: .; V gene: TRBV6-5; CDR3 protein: CASSRGSGNEQFF; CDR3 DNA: TGTGCCAGCAGTAGAGGGTCTGGCAATGAGCAGTTCTTC
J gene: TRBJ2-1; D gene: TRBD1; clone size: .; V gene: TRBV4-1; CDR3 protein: CASSLTLTGGLYNEQFF; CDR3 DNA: TGCGCCAGCAGCCTGACCTTGACAGGGGGCTTATACAATGAGCAGTTCTTC
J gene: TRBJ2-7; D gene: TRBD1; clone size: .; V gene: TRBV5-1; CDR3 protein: CASRQTDRAPYEQYF; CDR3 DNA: TGCGCCAGCAGGCAAACCGACAGGGCCCCCTACGAGCAGTACTTC
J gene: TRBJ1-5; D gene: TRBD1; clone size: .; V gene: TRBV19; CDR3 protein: CASDDRTGARNQPQHF; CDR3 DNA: TGTGCCAGTGACGACCGTACAGGGGCCCGAAATCAGCCCCAGCATTTT
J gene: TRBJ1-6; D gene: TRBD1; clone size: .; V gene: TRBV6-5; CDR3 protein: CATRRDRAGWPLHF; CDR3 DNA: TGTGCCACTAGGAGGGACAGGGCTGGTTGGCCCCTCCACTTT
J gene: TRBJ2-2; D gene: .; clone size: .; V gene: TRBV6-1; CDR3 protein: CASSESSRVGELFF; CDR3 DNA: TGTGCCAGCAGTGAATCCAGCCGGGTCGGGGAGCTGTTTTTT
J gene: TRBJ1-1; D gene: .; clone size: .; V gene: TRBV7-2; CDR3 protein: CASSPKQGVGTEAFF; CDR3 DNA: TGTGCCAGCAGCCCTAAACAGGGCGTTGGTACTGAAGCTTTCTTT
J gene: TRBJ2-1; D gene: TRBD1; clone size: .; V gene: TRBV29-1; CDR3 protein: CSVPGQKYNEQFF; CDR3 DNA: TGCAGCGTCCCGGGACAGAAGTACAATGAGCAGTTCTTC
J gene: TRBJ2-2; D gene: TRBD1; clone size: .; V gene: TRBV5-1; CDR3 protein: CASSLALGQGNTGELFF; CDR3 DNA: TGCGCCAGCAGCTTGGCCTTAGGACAGGGGAACACCGGGGAGCTGTTTTTT
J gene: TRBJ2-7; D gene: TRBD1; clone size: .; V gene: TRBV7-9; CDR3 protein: CASSLGGTGSPYEQYF; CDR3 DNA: TGTGCCAGCAGCTTAGGGGGGACAGGGAGCCCCTACGAGCAGTACTTC
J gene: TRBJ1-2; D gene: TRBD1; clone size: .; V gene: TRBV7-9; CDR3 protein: CASSPLGQGANYGYTF; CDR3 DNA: TGTGCCAGCAGCCCGCTCGGACAGGGGGCCAACTATGGCTACACCTTC
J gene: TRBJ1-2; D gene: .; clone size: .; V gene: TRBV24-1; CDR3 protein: CATSPGQLANYGYTF; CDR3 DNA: TGTGCCACCAGCCCTGGACAGCTAGCTAACTATGGCTACACCTTC
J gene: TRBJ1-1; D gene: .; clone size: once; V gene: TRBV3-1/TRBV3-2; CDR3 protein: CASSQVRGTNTEAFF; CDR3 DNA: TGTGCCAGCAGCCAAGTGCGGGGGACGAACACTGAAGCTTTCTTT
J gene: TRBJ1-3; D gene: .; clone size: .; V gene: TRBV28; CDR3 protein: CASSPGRGGGNTIYF; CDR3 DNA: TGTGCCAGCAGCCCTGGGAGGGGTGGTGGAAACACCATATATTTT
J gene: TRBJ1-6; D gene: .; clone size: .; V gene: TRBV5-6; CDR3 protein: CASSLPDSPLHF; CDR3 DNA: TGTGCCAGCAGCTTGCCCGATTCACCCCTCCACTTT